The clone carrying this T cell receptor (beta chain) was picked up a small number of times. The sample originates from a study of blood T cell repertoires in COVID-19. Whole-study context: Sites in the United States, Italy and Spain provided acute and convalescent COVID-19 samples. Sources were T cells, B-cell-depleted T cells, or PBMCs; the material itself was cDNA or gDNA.

CDR3 length equals 11 residues. Germline V gene lookup returns CDR1 SGHRS and CDR2 YFSETQ. V was clipped by 5 bases and J by 6 bases, with 9 bases between them. Under the authors' procedure: Estimated nucleated cell counts came from reference gene primer amplification. Data came from immunoSEQ multiplex PCR; TCRdb stores just in-frame clones and leaves some out. The V and J calls and clone size come from that table; D and trimming were worked out from the DNA. The sample includes some 130,000 clones, about 78% of them seen just once. The chain is built from TRBV5-1 and TRBJ2-7, with TRBD2 as a possible D gene (6 bases). Source material: peripheral blood. The clonotype originates from a man aged 60-69 years who had recovered from COVID-19. The CDR3 sequence is CASREGSEQYF. CDR3 bases: TGCGCCAGCAGGGAGGGGTCCGAGCAGTACTTC.